Each of the 13 T cell receptor beta chains below was sequenced from the same sample in a study of response to subunit inactivated influenza vaccine. TCRdb reprocessed the RT-PCR reads with MiXCR, giving one entry per CDR3 protein. The data hold almost 600,000 distinct CDR3 sequences, with around 13% observed a single time. The sequenced sample was PBMCs from blood, obtained approximately 12 days after vaccination. These receptors were obtained from a man in his fifties who received an inactivated influenza vaccine.

This clonotype occurred many times. The chain joins TRBV4-2 to TRBJ2-7; D gene ambiguous. Per the germline V gene, CDR1 is LGHNA and CDR2 is YNFKEQ. V lost 0 bases and J 3 bases, leaving 6 bases between the germline ends. This CDR3 has 13 residues. CDR3 nucleotide sequence: TGTGCCAGCAGCCAAGATTCGGGCTACGAGCAGTACTTC. This translates into CASSQDSGYEQYF.

Turning to this clonotype: This clone may be a read error of a much larger clone one base away. The gene calls are TRBV4-3 and TRBJ2-2; either TRBD1 or TRBD2 may supply D (5 bases each). Trimming stripped 5 bases from V and 3 bases from J, with 10 bases between. Germline V CDR1 and CDR2: LGHNA, YSLEER. This CDR3 region has 14 residues. Written as DNA, the CDR3 is TGCGCCAGCAGCGCAGGGACGTACACCGGGGAGCTGTTTTTT. It codes for CASSAGTYTGELFF.

At least ten counts were recorded for this clonotype. The gene calls are TRBV4-1 and TRBJ1-5, with no clear D. This CDR3 contains 13 residues. Deletions cut 0 bases from V and 7 bases from J, with 7 bases between. Germline-derived CDR1 and CDR2 are MGHRA and YSYEKL. CDR3 DNA sequence: TGCGCCAGCAGCCAAGATGACGCCCAGCCCCAGCATTTT. It codes for CASSQDDAQPQHF.

This clonotype appeared a few times. The rearrangement uses TRBV29-1 and TRBJ2-1; a possible D gene is TRBD2 (6 bases). V was clipped by 8 bases and J by 2 bases, with 16 bases between them. Germline lookup yields CDR1 SQVTM and CDR2 ANQGSEA. The CDR3 spans 14 residues. Written as DNA, the CDR3 is TGCAGCTCGGCCCGGCGGGGCCCCTACAATGAGCAGTTCTTC. It yields the protein CSSARRGPYNEQFF.

This clonotype was counted between two and nine times. The chain combines TRBV12-3 or TRBV12-4 with TRBJ1-2; a possible D gene is TRBD1 (6 bases). V dropped 5 bases and J dropped 7 bases, with 11 bases sitting between them. The CDR3 is 12 amino acids. The CDR3 region is CASSLYRVGYTF. CDR3 nucleotides: TGTGCCAGCAGTCTTTACAGGGTTGGCTACACCTTC.

This clonotype was counted only a few times. The CDR3 coding sequence is TGCGCCAGCAGCCTAAACTCTAATTCACCCCTCCACTTT. As protein: CASSLNSNSPLHF. The chain has TRBV5-1 and TRBJ1-6; no firm D call. This CDR3 comprises 13 residues. V dropped 4 bases and J dropped 6 bases, with 8 bases sitting between them. From germline, CDR1 is SGHRS and CDR2 YFSETQ.

This clonotype has a handful of counts. The rearrangement uses TRBV15 and TRBJ2-7, with 7 bases fitting TRBD2. With 0 bases clipped from V and 4 bases from J, the junction kept 0 bases outside the gene matches. Germline CDR1 is LNHNV and CDR2 is YYDKDF (reference sequence). The CDR3 is 13 amino acids. The CDR3 loop reads CATSREAGYEQYF. For the CDR3, the DNA is TGTGCCACCAGCAGAGAAGCGGGGTACGAGCAGTACTTC.

The V gene is TRBV6-2 or TRBV6-3, the J gene TRBJ2-3, with 8 bases that match TRBD2. The length of the CDR3 is 16 residues. Unmatched junction bases numbered 7, after V lost 0 bases and J lost 5 bases. Germline CDR1 MNHEY, CDR2 SVGEGT. CDR3 region: CASSYSPAGGRDTQYF. The CDR3 region has the DNA TGTGCCAGCAGTTACTCTCCTGCGGGGGGCCGAGATACGCAGTATTTT.

The chain employs TRBV6-2 or TRBV6-3 and TRBJ2-5; D is uncertain. The V gene's germline CDR1 is MNHEY and CDR2 SVGEGT. This CDR3 is 16 amino acids long. Trimming took 6 bases from V and 1 from J, leaving 18 bases between them. The CDR3 spells CASSLPESQPQETQYF. The CDR3 DNA follows: TGTGCCAGCAGCCTACCCGAGAGCCAGCCCCAAGAGACCCAGTACTTC.

This chain links TRBV12-3 or TRBV12-4 with TRBJ2-3; the match to TRBD2 covers 10 bases. Trimming cost V 6 bases and J 2 bases; bases outside gene matches: 8. The CDR3 totals 16 residues. The CDR3 DNA sequence: TGTGCCAGCAGGAAAGTCACTAGCGGGGTCACAGATACGCAGTATTTT. It encodes CASRKVTSGVTDTQYF.

The chain has TRBV4-3 and TRBJ1-3, with D hard to call. Trimming stripped 1 base from V and 0 bases from J, with 13 bases between. CDR1 is LGHNA and CDR2 is YSLEER in the germline V gene. There are 17 residues in the CDR3. The CDR3 sequence: CASSQGLTARSGNTIYF. The CDR3 DNA sequence: TGCGCCAGCAGCCAAGGGCTTACTGCACGCTCTGGAAACACCATATATTTT.

J is TRBJ2-2 and V is TRBV6-1; a possible D gene is TRBD2 (5 bases). Germline values: CDR1 MNHNS, CDR2 SASEGT. The CDR3 totals 14 residues. Trimming cost V 6 bases and J 5 bases, with 13 bases left between them. CDR3 nucleotides: TGTGCCAGCAGGGGCGGGCCCGTGACCGGGGAGCTGTTTTTT. It codes for CASRGGPVTGELFF.

This clonotype showed up just a few times. The genes are TRBV5-1 and TRBJ2-2, with D possibly being TRBD1 (6 bases). CDR3 length: 16 residues. Germline lookup yields CDR1 SGHRS and CDR2 YFSETQ. V shed 0 bases and J shed 0 bases, with 9 bases lying between them. The CDR3 DNA is TGCGCCAGCAGCTTGGATGGGGGCGCGAACACCGGGGAGCTGTTTTTT. It encodes CASSLDGGANTGELFF.